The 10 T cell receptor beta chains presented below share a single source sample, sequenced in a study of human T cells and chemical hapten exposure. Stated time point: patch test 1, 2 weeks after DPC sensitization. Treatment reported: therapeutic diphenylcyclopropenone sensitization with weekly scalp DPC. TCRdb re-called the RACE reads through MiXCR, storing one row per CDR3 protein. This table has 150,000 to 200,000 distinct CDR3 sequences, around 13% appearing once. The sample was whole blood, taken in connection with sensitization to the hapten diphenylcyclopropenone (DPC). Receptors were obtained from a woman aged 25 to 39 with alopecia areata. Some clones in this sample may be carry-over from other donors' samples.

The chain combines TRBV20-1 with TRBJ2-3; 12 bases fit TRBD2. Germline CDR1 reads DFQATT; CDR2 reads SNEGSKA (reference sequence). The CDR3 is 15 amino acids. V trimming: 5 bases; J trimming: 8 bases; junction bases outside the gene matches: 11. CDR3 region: CSASTTSGSKGTQYF. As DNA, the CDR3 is TGCAGTGCTTCCACGACTAGCGGGAGCAAGGGTACGCAGTATTTT.

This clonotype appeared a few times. CDR3 nucleotides: TGTGCCAGCAGTTTATTCGGTGGCGTTCAGCCCCAGCATTTT. It encodes CASSLFGGVQPQHF. The chain links TRBV28 to TRBJ1-5; D gene uncertain. Germline CDR1 is MDHEN and CDR2 is SYDVKM. This CDR3 has 14 amino acids. With 1 base removed from V and 6 bases from J, the gap between germline ends came to 10 bases.

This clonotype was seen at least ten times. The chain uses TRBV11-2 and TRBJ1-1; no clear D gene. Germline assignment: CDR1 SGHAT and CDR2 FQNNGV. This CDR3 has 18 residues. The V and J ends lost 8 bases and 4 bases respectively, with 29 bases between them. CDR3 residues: CASVKQLRVGFEGTEAFF. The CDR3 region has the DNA TGTGCCAGCGTTAAGCAGCTTAGGGTGGGTTTCGAAGGCACTGAAGCTTTCTTT.

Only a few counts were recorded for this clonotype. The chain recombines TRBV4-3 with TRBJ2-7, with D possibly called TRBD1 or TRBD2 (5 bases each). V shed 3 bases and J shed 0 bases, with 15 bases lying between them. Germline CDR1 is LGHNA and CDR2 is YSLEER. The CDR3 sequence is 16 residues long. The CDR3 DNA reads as TGCGCCAGCAGCCAGGGGACCGCTAAACACTCCTACGAGCAGTACTTC. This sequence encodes CASSQGTAKHSYEQYF.

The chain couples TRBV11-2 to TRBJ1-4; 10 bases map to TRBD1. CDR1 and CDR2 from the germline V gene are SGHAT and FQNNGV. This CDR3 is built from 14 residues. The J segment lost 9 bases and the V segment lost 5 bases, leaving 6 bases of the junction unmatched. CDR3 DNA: TGTGCCAGCAGCAGGGGACAGGGGAGCAAAAAACTGTTTTTT. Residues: CASSRGQGSKKLFF.

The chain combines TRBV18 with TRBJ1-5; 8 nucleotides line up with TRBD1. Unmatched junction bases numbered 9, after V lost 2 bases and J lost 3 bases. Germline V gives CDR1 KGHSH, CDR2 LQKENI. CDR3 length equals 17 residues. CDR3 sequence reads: CASSPKAPDRVNQPQHF. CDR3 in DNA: TGTGCCAGCTCACCAAAAGCCCCGGACAGGGTCAATCAGCCCCAGCATTTT. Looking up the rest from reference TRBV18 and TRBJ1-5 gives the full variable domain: NAGVMQNPRHLVRRRGQEARLRCSPMKGHSHVYWYRQLPEEGLKFMVYLQKENIIDESGMPKERFSAEFPKEGPSILRIQQVVRGDSAAYFCASSPKAPDRVNQPQHFGDGTRLSIL.

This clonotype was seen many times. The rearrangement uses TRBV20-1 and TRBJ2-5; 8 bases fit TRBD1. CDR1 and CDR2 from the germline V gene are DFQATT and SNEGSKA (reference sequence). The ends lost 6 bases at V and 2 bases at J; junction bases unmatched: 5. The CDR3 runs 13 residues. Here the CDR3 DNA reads TGCAGTGCCCCTGGACAGGGTCAAGAGACCCAGTACTTC. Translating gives CSAPGQGQETQYF.

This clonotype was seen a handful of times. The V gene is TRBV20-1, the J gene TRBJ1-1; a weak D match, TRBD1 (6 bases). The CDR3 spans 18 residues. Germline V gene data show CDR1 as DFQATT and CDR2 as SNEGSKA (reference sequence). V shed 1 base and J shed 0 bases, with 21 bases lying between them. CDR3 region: CSARGWDVRQGMNTEAFF. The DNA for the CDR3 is TGCAGTGCTAGAGGTTGGGATGTACGGCAGGGGATGAACACTGAAGCTTTCTTT.

CDR3 protein: CASSPATGADEKLFF. CDR3 nucleotides: TGTGCCAGCAGCCCAGCGACAGGGGCCGATGAAAAACTGTTTTTT. The chain employs TRBV14 and TRBJ1-4, with 8 bases lining up with TRBD1. The V gene's germline CDR1 is SGHDN and CDR2 FVKESK. Trimming at V came to 4 bases and at J to 6 bases, leaving 7 bases not matched to a gene. The CDR3 runs to 15 residues.

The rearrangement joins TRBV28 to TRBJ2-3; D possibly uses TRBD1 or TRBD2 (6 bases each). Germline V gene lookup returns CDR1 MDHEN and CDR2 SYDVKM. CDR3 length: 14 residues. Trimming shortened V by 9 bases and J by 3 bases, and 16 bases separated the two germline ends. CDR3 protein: CASRGGLVTDTQYF. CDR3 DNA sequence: TGTGCCAGTAGAGGGGGGCTAGTAACAGATACGCAGTATTTT. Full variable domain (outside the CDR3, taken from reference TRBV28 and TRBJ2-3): DVKVTQSSRYLVKRTGEKVFLECVQDMDHENMFWYRQDPGLGLRLIYFSYDVKMKEKGDIPEGYSVSREKKERFSLILESASTNQTSMYLCASRGGLVTDTQYFGPGTRLTVL.